These T cell receptor beta chains were read from a single sample in a study of cytomegalovirus exposure and HLA in healthy donors. Only in-frame clones appear in the TCRdb table, and some are missing; sequencing was by immunoSEQ multiplex PCR. Here the sample spans about 99,000 clones, approximately 80% being singletons. The sample comprised PBMCs. The receptors derive from a woman aged 18 to 35 in good health and CMV-seropositive. Each CDR3 is given with its conserved first and last residue. D genes are given only for firm matches. Size is stated for part of the rows, as once, few or many counts, or as a class when the clone is expanded.

>TRBJ1-2|.|TRBV2|once
CASDTGFYYGYTF
TGTGCCAGCGACACAGGGTTTTACTATGGCTACACCTTC
>TRBJ2-3|TRBD2|TRBV6-1|once
CASSGTSGTDTQYF
TGTGCCAGCAGTGGGACTAGCGGGACAGATACGCAGTATTTT
>TRBJ2-7|.|TRBV7-9|few
CASSLTTSYEQYF
TGTGCCAGCAGCTTAACTACCTCCTACGAGCAGTACTTC
>TRBJ1-5|.|TRBV27|.
CASSSLGQPQHF
TGTGCCAGCAGTTCCCTCGGGCAGCCCCAGCATTTT
>TRBJ2-7|.|TRBV28|few
CASSPPTVVYEQYF
TGTGCCAGCAGTCCTCCGACAGTGGTCTACGAGCAGTACTTC
>TRBJ1-5|.|TRBV28|once
CASSSWGQPQHF
TGTGCCAGCAGTTCTTGGGGCCAGCCCCAGCATTTT
>TRBJ2-7|.|TRBV5-1|.
CASSPSGAGYEQYF
TGCGCCAGCAGCCCCTCCGGGGCGGGATACGAGCAGTACTTC
>TRBJ2-3|.|TRBV10-2|.
CASSGGLDTQYF
TGCGCCAGCAGTGGGGGGCTAGATACGCAGTATTTT
>TRBJ1-3|.|TRBV29-1|.
CSVERGAANTIYF
TGCAGCGTTGAACGGGGGGCTGCAAACACCATATATTTT
>TRBJ2-3|TRBD2|TRBV10-2|.
CASTDWGGSTDTQYF
TGCGCCAGCACCGACTGGGGGGGGAGCACAGATACGCAGTATTTT
>TRBJ2-3|.|TRBV6-1|.
CASSDPGASTDTQYF
TGTGCCAGCAGTGACCCAGGGGCTAGCACAGATACGCAGTATTTT
>TRBJ2-2|TRBD1|TRBV5-1|.
CASSPYGTGGPNTGELFF
TGCGCCAGCAGCCCATATGGGACAGGGGGCCCGAACACCGGGGAGCTGTTTTTT
>TRBJ2-7|TRBD1|TRBV27|.
CASSLLFPRDRGYEQYF
TGTGCCAGCAGTTTATTGTTCCCCCGGGACAGGGGTTACGAGCAGTACTTC
>TRBJ2-5|.|TRBV6-5|few
CASNPDGGQNKYF
TGTGCCAGCAACCCCGACGGCGGACAGAACAAGTACTTC
>TRBJ2-2|.|TRBV7-3|.
CASSLMGGGAGELFF
TGTGCCAGCAGCTTAATGGGAGGAGGCGCCGGGGAGCTGTTTTTT
>TRBJ1-5|.|TRBV2|.
CASSEIVSNQPQHF
TGTGCCAGCAGTGAAATAGTTAGCAATCAGCCCCAGCATTTT
>TRBJ1-5|.|TRBV5-6|few
CASSLGIPGNQPQHF
TGTGCCAGCAGCTTGGGTATACCGGGCAATCAGCCCCAGCATTTT
>TRBJ2-1|TRBD2|TRBV4-1|.
CASSQAGGNNEQFF
TGCGCCAGCAGCCAAGCGGGAGGGAACAATGAGCAGTTCTTC
>TRBJ1-6|TRBD1|TRBV7-9|.
CASSLRGQGYSPLHF
TGTGCCAGCAGCTTACGAGGACAGGGGTATTCACCCCTCCACTTT
>TRBJ1-3|.|TRBV15|.
CATSRVSGNSGNTIYF
TGTGCCACCAGCAGAGTGTCAGGAAACTCTGGAAACACCATATATTTT
>TRBJ2-2|TRBD1|TRBV5-6|.
CASSWGRGTGELFF
TGTGCCAGCAGCTGGGGCAGGGGGACCGGGGAGCTGTTTTTT
>TRBJ2-1|TRBD2|TRBV7-9|once
CASSLTSGSMNEQFF
TGTGCCAGCAGTCTGACTAGCGGGAGTATGAATGAGCAGTTCTTC
>TRBJ2-1|TRBD2|TRBV9|.
CASSALPTGTSAGRGYNEQFF
TGTGCCAGCAGCGCACTCCCAACCGGGACTAGCGCGGGCCGGGGGTACAATGAGCAGTTCTTC
>TRBJ1-2|.|TRBV30|.
CAWSPQGYGYTF
TGTGCCTGGAGTCCACAGGGCTATGGCTACACCTTC
>TRBJ1-2|.|TRBV7-6|.
CASSSRDSYGYTF
TGTGCCAGCAGCTCCAGGGATAGCTATGGCTACACCTTC
>TRBJ2-5|TRBD2|TRBV5-4|once
CASSEFGLGGETQYF
TGTGCCAGCAGCGAATTCGGACTCGGGGGGGAGACCCAGTACTTC
>TRBJ2-1|.|TRBV5-1|.
CASSLAFAEGGNEQFF
TGCGCCAGCAGCTTGGCTTTCGCGGAAGGCGGCAATGAGCAGTTCTTC
>TRBJ1-1|.|TRBV30|.
CAWSRGEAFF
TGTGCCTGGAGTCGAGGTGAAGCTTTCTTT
>TRBJ2-1|TRBD2|TRBV10-1|.
CASSAGTSGYNEQFF
TGCGCCAGCAGCGCCGGGACTAGCGGATACAATGAGCAGTTCTTC
>TRBJ1-2|.|TRBV7-2|.
CASSLEQGKGYTF
TGTGCCAGCAGCTTAGAACAGGGAAAAGGCTACACCTTC
>TRBJ1-2|.|TRBV30|.
CAWMLRNYGYTF
TGTGCCTGGATGTTGCGGAACTATGGCTACACCTTC
>TRBJ1-5|.|TRBV15|.
CATSRGQHNQPQHF
TGTGCCACCAGCAGAGGACAGCATAATCAGCCCCAGCATTTT
>TRBJ1-5|.|TRBV6-5|.
CASRSGNNQPQHF
TGTGCCAGCAGGTCAGGGAACAATCAGCCCCAGCATTTT
>TRBJ1-4|TRBD1|TRBV5-1|.
CASSLAPGQGEKLFF
TGCGCCAGCAGCTTGGCCCCTGGACAGGGTGAAAAACTGTTTTTT
>TRBJ1-1|.|TRBV9|.
CASSVGSDTEAFF
TGTGCCAGCAGCGTAGGGTCGGACACTGAAGCTTTCTTT
>TRBJ2-3|.|TRBV18|.
CASSPQVGSFSTDTQYF
TGTGCCAGCTCACCACAAGTCGGTAGCTTTAGCACAGATACGCAGTATTTT
>TRBJ2-1|.|TRBV2|.
CASSEGAGPYNEQFF
TGTGCCAGCAGTGAAGGAGCGGGCCCCTACAATGAGCAGTTCTTC
>TRBJ2-2|TRBD1|TRBV5-3|.
CARSLSRDRWAGELFF
TGTGCCAGAAGCTTGTCGAGGGACAGGTGGGCCGGGGAGCTGTTTTTT
>TRBJ1-1|.|TRBV30|.
CACYRALNTEAFF
TGTGCCTGCTACAGGGCCCTGAACACTGAAGCTTTCTTT
>TRBJ1-4|.|TRBV4-2|.
CASSQSPGEKLFF
TGTGCCAGCAGCCAATCCCCGGGTGAAAAACTGTTTTTT
>TRBJ1-1|.|TRBV5-1|.
CASFATPGSDTEAFF
TGCGCCAGCTTTGCCACCCCCGGGAGTGACACTGAAGCTTTCTTT
>TRBJ2-5|.|TRBV2|.
CASSALLALETQYF
TGTGCCAGCAGTGCTTTGCTGGCTTTGGAGACCCAGTACTTC
>TRBJ2-6|.|TRBV19|.
CASTKTGTGRANVLTF
TGTGCCAGTACCAAAACAGGGACGGGTAGGGCCAACGTCCTGACTTTC
>TRBJ2-7|.|TRBV30|.
CAWGEPGYEQYF
TGTGCCTGGGGGGAACCGGGATACGAGCAGTACTTC
>TRBJ2-2|.|TRBV2|.
CAEGDVAGELFF
TGTGCCGAGGGTGATGTGGCCGGGGAGCTGTTTTTT
>TRBJ1-4|TRBD1|TRBV7-3|.
CASSLDRANHEKLFF
TGTGCCAGCAGCCTCGACAGGGCGAACCATGAAAAACTGTTTTTT
>TRBJ1-2|.|TRBV6-4|.
CASSPGYANYGYTF
TGTGCCAGCAGTCCAGGGTATGCTAACTATGGCTACACCTTC
>TRBJ2-7|.|TRBV2|.
CASSSPGDYEQYF
TGTGCCAGCAGTAGCCCGGGGGATTACGAGCAGTACTTC
>TRBJ1-2|.|TRBV6-5|once
CASRPSGGPNYGYTF
TGTGCCAGCAGGCCTTCCGGGGGGCCTAACTATGGCTACACCTTC
>TRBJ2-2|TRBD2|TRBV15|.
CATSGGLAVNTGELFF
TGTGCCACCAGCGGGGGACTAGCGGTGAACACCGGGGAGCTGTTTTTT
>TRBJ2-7|.|TRBV28|.
CASSLDRDYEQYF
TGTGCCAGCAGTTTAGACAGAGACTACGAGCAGTACTTC
>TRBJ2-7|.|TRBV6-5|.
CASSPLTYEQYF
TGTGCCAGCAGCCCGTTAACCTACGAGCAGTACTTC
>TRBJ1-2|.|TRBV2|.
CASRQGTGYGYTF
TGTGCCAGCAGACAGGGAACTGGCTATGGCTACACCTTC
>TRBJ1-1|TRBD1|TRBV5-6|.
CASTVLRDRGFTEAFF
TGTGCCAGCACCGTTCTCCGGGACAGGGGGTTTACTGAAGCTTTCTTT
>TRBJ1-5|.|TRBV6-1|.
CASSVQENSNQPQHF
TGTGCCAGCAGTGTACAGGAAAATAGCAATCAGCCCCAGCATTTT
>TRBJ2-3|TRBD2|TRBV29-1|.
CSVDKAGGPADTQYF
TGCAGCGTTGATAAAGCGGGAGGGCCCGCAGATACGCAGTATTTT
>TRBJ1-4|TRBD1|TRBV2|.
CASSDDRVMEKLFF
TGTGCCAGCAGTGATGACAGGGTCATGGAAAAACTGTTTTTT
>TRBJ2-1|.|TRBV6-1|.
CASSEGAGLSYNEQFF
TGTGCCAGCAGTGAGGGAGCGGGTCTTTCCTACAATGAGCAGTTCTTC
>TRBJ1-2|TRBD1|TRBV30|.
CAWSAGQGSGYTF
TGTGCCTGGAGTGCGGGACAGGGATCTGGCTACACCTTC
>TRBJ2-3|TRBD2|TRBV6-5|.
CASSYSAGGTDTQYF
TGTGCCAGCAGTTACTCGGCGGGAGGGACAGATACGCAGTATTTT